Here is one TCR beta chain with its context. The data stem from a study of blood T cell repertoires in COVID-19. Whole-study context: Collection of acute and convalescent COVID-19 samples took place in the United States, Italy and Spain.

The CDR3 extends over 12 amino acids. Germline assignment: CDR1 MDHEN and CDR2 SYDVKM. V was cut by 6 bases and J by 11 bases, with 14 bases left in between. In the source study's methods: From reference gene primer amplification, estimates of nucleated cell counts were derived. TCRdb's table, derived via immunoSEQ multiplex PCR, lists solely in-frame clones and lacks some. That table furnishes V, J and clone size, whereas the DNA furnished D and trimming. The sample contains around 370,000 clones, 90% of which appear only once. The chain uses TRBV28 and TRBJ1-5; D remains ambiguous. Sequencing input: peripheral blood. The TCR comes from a man between 18 and 35 years old with active or convalescent COVID-19. Here the CDR3 DNA reads TGTGCCAGCAGCTCCCCCCAATCAGCCCAGCATTTT. Amino acid sequence: CASSSPQSAQHF. Based on the CDR3 plus reference TRBV28 and TRBJ1-5, the full variable domain is DVKVTQSSRYLVKRTGEKVFLECVQDMDHENMFWYRQDPGLGLRLIYFSYDVKMKEKGDIPEGYSVSREKKERFSLILESASTNQTSMYLCASSSPQSAQHFGDGTRLSIL.